The clone carrying this T cell receptor (beta chain) was recorded once. The antigen remains undetermined. The CDR3 is 13 amino acids. The V gene end was trimmed by 7 bases and the J gene end by 5 bases; junction bases not matched to a gene: 8. Germline V gene data show CDR1 as LNHDA and CDR2 as SQIVND (reference sequence). This entry is derived from a study of identifying expanded T cells in peripheral blood. Broader study findings: Technical replicates showed roughly 1.2 changed clones; two weeks around 15; four weeks 19. Clone count variance between approximately 2-week samples rose with total template count.

Using immunoSEQ multiplex PCR, the repertoire was profiled, and TCRdb retains in-frame clones only, with some absent. The sample lists 110,000 or so clones, 88% occurring once. No infections or other immune events were documented during collection. The specimen was blood. This sequence joins TRBV19 and TRBJ2-7, with 7 bases that match TRBD2. The clonotype comes from a person aged 18-70 years in good health. The CDR3 loop is CASTSRGVHEQYF. The DNA of the CDR3 is TGTGCCAGTACCTCCCGGGGGGTCCACGAGCAGTACTTC. Using reference TRBV19 and TRBJ2-7 for the parts outside the CDR3, the full variable domain is DGGITQSPKYLFRKEGQNVTLSCEQNLNHDAMYWYRQDPGQGLRLIYYSQIVNDFQKGDIAEGYSVSREKKESFPLTVTSAQKNPTAFYLCASTSRGVHEQYFGPGTRLTVT.